Listed below are T cell receptor beta chains from one sample, sequenced in a study of blood T cell repertoires in COVID-19. TCRdb's copy holds only in-frame clones and misses some; the assay was immunoSEQ multiplex PCR. Counted here are more than 10,000 clones, around 73% occurring once; the ten biggest clones make up under 35%. Sequencing input: peripheral blood. The receptors were sampled from a human donor in a cohort sampled during active COVID-19. Each CDR3 is given with its conserved first and last residue. A D gene is named only where the DNA matches it firmly. The size of a clone is reported for some rows only, either as once, few or many, or as a class for expanded clones.

j_call,v_call,d_call,clone_size,cdr3_nt,cdr3_aa
TRBJ2-5,TRBV2,TRBD2,once,TGTGCCAGCACGTTGGCGGGGGGGACCCAGTACTTC,CASTLAGGTQYF
TRBJ1-3,TRBV28,TRBD1,-,TGTGCCAGCAGTTTATACAGGGGGCAGGGAAACACCATATATTTT,CASSLYRGQGNTIYF
TRBJ2-3,TRBV7-8,-,-,TGTGCCAGCAGCTCACTGAGGGACACAGATACGCAGTATTTT,CASSSLRDTDTQYF
TRBJ2-2,TRBV24-1,TRBD1,-,TGTGCCGCGGGACAGGGGAACACCGGGGAGCTGTTTTTT,CAAGQGNTGELFF
TRBJ2-2,TRBV19,TRBD2,-,TGTGCCAGTAGTACCCGGACTAGCGGGGGTAGCGGGGAGCTGTTTTTT,CASSTRTSGGSGELFF
TRBJ2-1,TRBV12-5,TRBD1,-,TGTGCTAGTGGTCCCGGGACAGGGTCGTTCAATGAGCAGTTCTTC,CASGPGTGSFNEQFF
TRBJ2-7,TRBV7-2,TRBD1,-,TGTGCCAGCAGCTTTACACAGGGGGCGGGCGAGCAGTACTTC,CASSFTQGAGEQYF
TRBJ2-2,TRBV6-4,TRBD1,-,TGTGCCAGCAAGCCGGACAGGGGGGGGCCGCAAGCTGCTACCGGGGAGCTGTTTTTT,CASKPDRGGPQAATGELFF
TRBJ2-7,TRBV29-1,TRBD2,-,TGCAGCGCCTCCAAACGGGGGGTACTACGCGAGCAGTACTTC,CSASKRGVLREQYF
TRBJ1-2,TRBV6-5,-,-,TGTGCCAGCAGTTACTCCTGGGGAGGGGTTGGCTATGGCTACACCTTC,CASSYSWGGVGYGYTF
TRBJ2-7,TRBV15,-,-,TGTGCCACCAGCAGAGAGGACTACCCAGACAGATACTTC,CATSREDYPDRYF
TRBJ1-5,TRBV6-1,-,-,TGTGCCAGCAGTGAGGGGGCGCATGATAGGAATCAGCCCCAGCATTTT,CASSEGAHDRNQPQHF
TRBJ2-7,TRBV5-8,-,once,TGTGCCAGCCAGGGCCCCAAGTACGAGCAGTACTTC,CASQGPKYEQYF
TRBJ1-4,TRBV4-1,-,-,TGCGCCAGCAGCCAAGTTGGGGGCCCCACAACTAATGAAAAACTGTTTTTT,CASSQVGGPTTNEKLFF
TRBJ2-7,TRBV21-1,-,-,TGTGCAAGCCCTAACGGGAAGCTCTACGAGCAGTACTTC,CASPNGKLYEQYF
TRBJ1-5,TRBV28,TRBD1,-,TGTGCCAGCAGCCAAGACAGGGCGGGTCAGCCCCAGCATTTT,CASSQDRAGQPQHF
TRBJ1-5,TRBV9,TRBD1,once,TGTGCCAGCAGCGTTGGACAGGGTACAAATCAGCCCCAGCATTTT,CASSVGQGTNQPQHF
TRBJ2-7,TRBV6-1,-,-,TGTGCCAGCAGTGACGGGCCCCGGACACTTTCCTACGAGCAGTACTTC,CASSDGPRTLSYEQYF
TRBJ2-3,TRBV29-1,TRBD2,-,TGCAGCGTTGAAGACCAAGCGGGGGGGACAGATACGCAGTATTTT,CSVEDQAGGTDTQYF
TRBJ2-2,TRBV27,TRBD1,-,TGTGCCAGCAGAACGAGGGTCGCAGGGGGTCCCGGGGAGCTGTTTTTT,CASRTRVAGGPGELFF
TRBJ1-1,TRBV18,-,-,TGTGCCAGCTCACTCGACAGAAACCTTTTTAACACTGAAGCTTTCTTT,CASSLDRNLFNTEAFF
TRBJ1-5,TRBV18,-,-,TGTGCCAGCTCACAGGGGCGTAGGGAGCCCCAGCATTTT,CASSQGRREPQHF
TRBJ2-4,TRBV6-9,TRBD2,-,TGTGCCAGCAGTTATAGCGGGGGTGCCAAAAACATTCAGTACTTC,CASSYSGGAKNIQYF
TRBJ2-7,TRBV2,-,-,TGTGCCAGCACAGAACAGGGTCACGAGCAGTACTTC,CASTEQGHEQYF
TRBJ2-2,TRBV4-1,TRBD1,few,TGCGCCAGCGGCGGACAGGGGAGGGGGTCGAACACCGGGGAGCTGTTTTTT,CASGGQGRGSNTGELFF
TRBJ2-2,TRBV9,-,-,TGTGCCAGCACCCCAGCGGACCTAGTCCGCGGGGAGCTGTTTTTT,CASTPADLVRGELFF
TRBJ1-2,TRBV18,-,-,TGTGCCAGCTCACAAAGACAGGAAAAGGGCTATGGCTACACCTTC,CASSQRQEKGYGYTF
TRBJ2-1,TRBV24-1,TRBD2,once,TGTGCCACCAGTGAGGCTAGCGGGTCTTTTAATGAGCAGTTCTTC,CATSEASGSFNEQFF
TRBJ1-1,TRBV3-1/TRBV3-2,-,-,TGTGCCAGCAGCCAGGGCGGGGGGGGCACTGAAGCTTTCTTT,CASSQGGGGTEAFF
TRBJ2-5,TRBV28,TRBD1,-,TGTGCCAGCAGCCAGGACAGGGTTGATGCAGAGACCCAGTACTTC,CASSQDRVDAETQYF
TRBJ2-1,TRBV18,TRBD1,once,TGTGCCAGCTCAACGGACAGGGGGAGGTACAATGAGCAGTTCTTC,CASSTDRGRYNEQFF
TRBJ1-1,TRBV28,-,-,TGTGCCAGCAGTTTACCCGGGGGGGCTGAAGCTTTCTTT,CASSLPGGAEAFF